Listed here are 7 T cell receptor beta chains from one sample, sequenced in a study of T-cell memory formation after mild COVID-19. TCRdb redid the calling of the 5' RACE reads with MiXCR, one entry per CDR3 protein. The sample contains about 250,000 distinct CDR3 sequences, over 15% of which appear only once. Source material: PBMCs or a T cell subset sorted from them (not recorded which). These receptors came from an adult woman who had mild COVID-19 (a few samples of this study predate the infection). Cell type and time point are not known.

This clonotype was counted only a few times. This chain links TRBV7-9 with TRBJ2-3; perhaps TRBD2 as D (6 bases). The ends were cut back, 5 bases at V and 0 bases at J, with 15 bases in the middle. From germline, CDR1 is SEHNR and CDR2 FQNEAQ (reference sequence). The CDR3 is 16 residues long. DNA of the CDR3: TGTGCCAGCAGCCAACGACTAGACCTTAGCACAGATACGCAGTATTTT. It yields the protein CASSQRLDLSTDTQYF.

The chain joins TRBV6-5 to TRBJ2-7, with D maybe TRBD1 (7 bases). The CDR3 runs to 14 residues. CDR1 MNHEY and CDR2 SVGAGI come from the germline V gene. V was clipped by 6 bases and J by 9 bases, with 21 bases between them. The CDR3 spells CASSREGAGYRQYF. In DNA form, the CDR3 reads TGTGCCAGCAGCCGTGAGGGGGCGGGGTACAGGCAGTACTTC.

This clonotype was counted between two and nine times. V and J are TRBV4-3 and TRBJ1-2; the D is unclear. The CDR3 is made up of 15 amino acids. Germline-derived CDR1 and CDR2 are LGHNA and YSLEER. Trimming cost V 0 bases and J 0 bases, with 8 bases left between them. Here the CDR3 DNA reads TGCGCCAGCAGCCAAGATCCGCTACCTAACTATGGCTACACCTTC. The encoded protein is CASSQDPLPNYGYTF.

Many counts were recorded for this clonotype. The chain carries TRBV12-3 or TRBV12-4 and TRBJ1-3; D is unclear. The CDR3 covers 12 residues. V shed 6 bases and J shed 1 base, with 4 bases lying between them. CDR3 amino acids: CASSLSGNTIYF. CDR3 DNA: TGTGCCAGCAGCTTGTCTGGAAACACCATATATTTT.

Only a few counts were recorded for this clonotype. The CDR3: CASSSTPAYLFF. In nucleotides, the CDR3 is TGTGCCAGCAGTTCAACCCCGGCGTACCTGTTTTTT. The chain joins TRBV12-3 or TRBV12-4 to TRBJ1-4; D call uncertain. V was cut by 4 bases and J by 14 bases, with 14 bases left in between. This CDR3 region has 12 residues.

There are a few counts of this clonotype. This sequence joins TRBV2 and TRBJ2-5; tentatively, D is TRBD1 or TRBD2 (5 bases each). Germline CDR1 is SNHLY and CDR2 is FYNNEI. V was shortened by 8 bases and J by 0 bases, with 10 bases between the two germline ends. This CDR3 spans 13 amino acids. CDR3 DNA: TGTGCCAGCGGGGGTTATTACCAAGAGACCCAGTACTTC. This translates into CASGGYYQETQYF.

Here the CDR3 reads CASSPQGQGARSEAFF. In DNA, the CDR3 is TGTGCCAGCAGCCCTCAGGGACAGGGGGCGAGGTCTGAAGCTTTCTTT. This chain joins TRBV3-1 and TRBJ1-1; 12 nucleotides match TRBD1. Germline-derived CDR1 and CDR2 are LGHDT and YNNKEL (reference sequence). V was pared by 4 bases and J by 6 bases, with 9 bases of the junction left unmatched. The CDR3 contains 16 residues. Full variable domain (missing parts from reference TRBV3-1 and TRBJ1-1): DTAVSQTPKYLVTQMGNDKSIKCEQNLGHDTMYWYKQDSKKFLKIMFSYNNKELIINETVPNRFSPKSPDKAHLNLHINSLELGDSAVYFCASSPQGQGARSEAFFGQGTRLTVV.